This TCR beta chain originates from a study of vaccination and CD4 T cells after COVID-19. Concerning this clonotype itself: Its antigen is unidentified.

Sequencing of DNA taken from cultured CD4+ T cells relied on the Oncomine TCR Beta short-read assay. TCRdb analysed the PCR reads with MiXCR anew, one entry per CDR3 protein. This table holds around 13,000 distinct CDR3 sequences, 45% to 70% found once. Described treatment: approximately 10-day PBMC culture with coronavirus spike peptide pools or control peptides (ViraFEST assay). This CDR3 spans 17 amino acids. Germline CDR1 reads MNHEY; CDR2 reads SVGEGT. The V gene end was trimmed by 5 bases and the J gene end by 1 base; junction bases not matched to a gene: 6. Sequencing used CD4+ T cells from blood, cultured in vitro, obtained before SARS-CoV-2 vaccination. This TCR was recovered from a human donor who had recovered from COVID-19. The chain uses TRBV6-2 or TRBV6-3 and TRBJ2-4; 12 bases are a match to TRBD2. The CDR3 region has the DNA TGTGCCAGCAGTCCCATTACTAGCGGGAGGGCCAAAAACATTCAGTACTTC. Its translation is CASSPITSGRAKNIQYF.